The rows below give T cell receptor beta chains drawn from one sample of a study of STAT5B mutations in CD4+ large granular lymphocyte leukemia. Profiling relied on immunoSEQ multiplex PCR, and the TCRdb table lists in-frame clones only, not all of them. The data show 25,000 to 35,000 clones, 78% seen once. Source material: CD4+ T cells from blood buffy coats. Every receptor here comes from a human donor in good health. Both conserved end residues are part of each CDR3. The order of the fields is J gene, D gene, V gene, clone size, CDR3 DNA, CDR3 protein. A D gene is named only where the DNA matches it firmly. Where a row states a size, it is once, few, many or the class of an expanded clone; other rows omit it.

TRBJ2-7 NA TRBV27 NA TGTGCCAGCAGTTCCCGGATCAAACCCAGTCCCTACGAGCAGTACTTC CASSSRIKPSPYEQYF
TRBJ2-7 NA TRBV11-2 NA TGTGCCAGCAGCTTAGTTAGGACTACACCCTACGAGCAGTACTTC CASSLVRTTPYEQYF
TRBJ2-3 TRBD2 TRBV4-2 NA TGTGCCAGCAGCCCCCAACCCAGCGGGGGGGCCTCAGATACGCAGTATTTT CASSPQPSGGASDTQYF
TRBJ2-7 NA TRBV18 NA TGTGCCAGCTCACCGGGCGGGAACGAGCAGTACTTC CASSPGGNEQYF
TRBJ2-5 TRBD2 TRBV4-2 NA TGTGCCAGCAGCCAAGTATTAGCGGGGGGTAAAGAGACCCAGTACTTC CASSQVLAGGKETQYF
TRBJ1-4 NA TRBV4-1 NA TGCGCCAGCAGCCAAGGGGGCTGGGAAAAACTGTTTTTT CASSQGGWEKLFF
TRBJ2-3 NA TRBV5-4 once TGTGCCAGCAGCTTAAGGCAGGAGACACAAGATACGCAGTATTTT CASSLRQETQDTQYF
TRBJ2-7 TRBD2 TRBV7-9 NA TGTGCCAGCAGACCAGGACTAGCGGGCTACGAGCAGTACTTC CASRPGLAGYEQYF
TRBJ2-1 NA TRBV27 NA TGTGCCAGCAGCCTCCGGGGCACACGGCGGCAGTTCTTC CASSLRGTRRQFF
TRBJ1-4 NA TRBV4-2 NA TGTGCCAGCAGCCAAGAAGGGGGGCGCCTCGAAAAACTGTTTTTT CASSQEGGRLEKLFF
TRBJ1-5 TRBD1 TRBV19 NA TGTGCCAGTAGAACGGACAGGGGGGCTCAGCCCCAGCATTTT CASRTDRGAQPQHF
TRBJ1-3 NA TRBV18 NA TGTGCCAGCTCACCGCGGGACTCCTCCTCTGGAAACACCATATATTTT CASSPRDSSSGNTIYF
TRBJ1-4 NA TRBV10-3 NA TGTGCCACCGGGGAGGTCGGTGAAAAACTGTTTTTT CATGEVGEKLFF
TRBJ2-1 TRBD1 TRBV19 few TGTGCCAGTAGTTTGGGACAGAATGAGCAGTTCTTC CASSLGQNEQFF
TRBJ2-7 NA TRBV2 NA TGTGCCAGCGAAACGGCCGGGCAGTACTTC CASETAGQYF
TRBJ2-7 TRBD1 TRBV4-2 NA TGTGCCAGCAGCCAAGGGACAGGGCTGACCTACGAGCAGTACTTC CASSQGTGLTYEQYF
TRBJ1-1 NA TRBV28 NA TGTACAACCGGGGGGTCGAACACTGAAGCTTTCTTT CTTGGSNTEAFF
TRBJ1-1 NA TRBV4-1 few TGCGCCAGCAGCCAAGGACGGACAGCGAACACTGAAGCTTTCTTT CASSQGRTANTEAFF
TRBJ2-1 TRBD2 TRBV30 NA TGTGCCTGGAGCGCGGGGGGGGTTGAGCAGTTCTTC CAWSAGGVEQFF
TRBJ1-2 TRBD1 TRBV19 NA TGTGCCAGTAGTATCCGGGCGCAGGGGGTGGCCTATGGCTACACCTTC CASSIRAQGVAYGYTF
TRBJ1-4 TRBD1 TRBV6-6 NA TGTGCCAGCAGTACCCCGGGACAGGTTAATGAAAAACTGTTTTTT CASSTPGQVNEKLFF
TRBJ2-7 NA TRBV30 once TGTGCCTGGAGTACGGGCAGTACCTACGAGCAGTACTTC CAWSTGSTYEQYF
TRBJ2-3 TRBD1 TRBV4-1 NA TGCGCCAGCAGCCAAGACACAGGGGGCACAGATACGCAGTATTTT CASSQDTGGTDTQYF
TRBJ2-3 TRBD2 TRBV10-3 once TGTGCCATCAGTGGGGGACTACCCACAGATACGCAGTATTTT CAISGGLPTDTQYF
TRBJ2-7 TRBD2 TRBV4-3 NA TGCGCCAGCAGCCAAGATTGGACTAGCGGGGGGAAGTCCTACGAGCAGTACTTC CASSQDWTSGGKSYEQYF
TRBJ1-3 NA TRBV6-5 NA TGTGCCAGCAGTTCACCGGCCCTCTCTGGAAACACCATATATTTT CASSSPALSGNTIYF
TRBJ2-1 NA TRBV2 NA TGTGCCAGCAATGGCGGGCGCTCCTACAATGAGCAGTTCTTC CASNGGRSYNEQFF
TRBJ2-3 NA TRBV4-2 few TGTGCCAGCAGCCGGGAGCCACCTACGCAGTATTTT CASSREPPTQYF
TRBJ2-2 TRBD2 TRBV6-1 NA TGTGCCAGCAGGGGAGGGCCCGGGGAGCTGTTTTTT CASRGGPGELFF
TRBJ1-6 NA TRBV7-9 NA TGTGCCAGCAGCCCTCCAGCGAGCTCCTATAATTCACCCCTCCACTTT CASSPPASSYNSPLHF
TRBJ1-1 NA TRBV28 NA TGTGCCAGCACCTGGGCGGGGGTGGACACTGAAGCTTTCTTT CASTWAGVDTEAFF
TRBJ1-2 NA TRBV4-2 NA TGTGCCAGCAGCCAAGATAACAGGGATGGTGGCTACACCTTC CASSQDNRDGGYTF
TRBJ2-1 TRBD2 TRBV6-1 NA TGTGCCAGCAGAAAGACTAGCGGGTTTTACAATGAGCAGTTCTTC CASRKTSGFYNEQFF
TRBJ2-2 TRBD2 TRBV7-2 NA TGTGCCAGCAGGCCACCGGGGGGTGACACCGGGGAGCTGTTTTTT CASRPPGGDTGELFF
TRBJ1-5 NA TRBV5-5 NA TGTGCCAGCAGCTTGTCCCATGGAATAGGTCAGCCCCAGCATTTT CASSLSHGIGQPQHF
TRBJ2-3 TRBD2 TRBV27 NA TGTGCCAGCAGTTTCCGGCGGGGGGGCATAGATACGCAGTATTTT CASSFRRGGIDTQYF
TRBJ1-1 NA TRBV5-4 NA TGTGCCAGCAGCTTGGAGAACCGGAACACTGAAGCTTTCTTT CASSLENRNTEAFF
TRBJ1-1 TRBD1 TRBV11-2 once TGTGCCAGCAGCTCACAGGGGGACACTGAAGCTTTCTTT CASSSQGDTEAFF
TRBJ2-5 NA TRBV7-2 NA TGTGCCAGCAGCTTAGGAGGTTCTACAGGGAGAGAGACCCAGTACTTC CASSLGGSTGRETQYF
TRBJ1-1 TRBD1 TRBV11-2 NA TGTGCCAGCAGCTTGGGGGGGACAGTCGGAACTGAAGCTTTCTTT CASSLGGTVGTEAFF
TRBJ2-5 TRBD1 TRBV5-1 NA TGCGCCAGCAGCTTGGCCACAGGGGGTGGCGAGACCCAGTACTTC CASSLATGGGETQYF
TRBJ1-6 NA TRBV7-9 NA TGTGCCAGCAGCTTAGGGGGTAATTCACCCCTCCACTTT CASSLGGNSPLHF
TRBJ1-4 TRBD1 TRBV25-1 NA TGTGCCAGCAGTGACACAGGGGTAGGTGAAAAACTGTTTTTT CASSDTGVGEKLFF